The 14 T cell receptor beta chains presented below share a single source sample, sequenced in a study of Ad26.COV2.S vaccination and SARS-CoV-2 variants (dated by TCRdb to the early 2020s). Library method: the immunoSEQ multiplex PCR assay. TCRdb obtained this table from immuneACCESS and retained in-frame rearrangements with V and J assigned. These tables miss some clones; where compared with another copy, unresolved V genes account for less than half of the shortfall, and the remainder is unexplained. This sample is represented by about 400,000 clones; approximately 90% of them were singletons. Of the sample, 1.5% to 2% falls within the top ten clones. Read against the paper, the sample's treatment or condition label means: some 19 received Ad26.COV2.S at low or high dose, single or two shots; about 5 received placebo; per-sample allocation not given. Repertoires of vaccine and placebo recipients were sequenced from samples taken on day 63 after the first injection.

The sample in question was peripheral blood, obtained in a trial of Ad26.COV2.S vaccine versus placebo. The source of these receptors is a person between 18 and 60 years old who received the Ad26.COV2.S COVID-19 vaccine or a placebo.

The rearrangement links TRBV7-8 to TRBJ2-2; 7 nucleotides align to TRBD1. J was trimmed by 1 base and V by 1 base; bases with no gene match: 0. Germline V gene data show CDR1 as SGHVS and CDR2 as FQNEAQ. This CDR3 contains 15 residues. CDR3 protein: CASSLGTGNTGELFF. The CDR3 DNA follows: TGTGCCAGCAGCTTAGGGACAGGGAACACCGGGGAGCTGTTTTTT.

In its sample, this clone was seen a few times. V and J are TRBV10-2 and TRBJ1-5; D is unresolved. Trimming shortened V by 8 bases and J by 4 bases, and 18 bases separated the two germline ends. The germline CDR1 and CDR2 sequences are WSHSY and SAAADI. The length of the CDR3 is 15 residues. CDR3 DNA sequence: TGCGCCAGCCCGCTCACGGGGAAGGGTAATCAGCCCCAGCATTTT. Protein sequence: CASPLTGKGNQPQHF.

V is TRBV3-1 (or the pseudogene TRBV3-2) and J is TRBJ2-1; TRBD1 agrees at 9 bases. Trimming removed 4 bases from V and 9 bases from J; junction bases left unmatched: 13. The germline V gene encodes CDR1 LGHDT and CDR2 YNNKEL (reference sequence). The CDR3 loop spans 16 amino acids. As DNA, the CDR3 is TGTGCCAGCAGCCCCATAACCGGGACAGGGAGAAGTGAGCAGTTCTTC. Translated, it gives CASSPITGTGRSEQFF.

On this clone itself: This same CDR3 is encoded by further DNA sequences in the sample. This chain uses TRBV5-1 with TRBJ1-4; possibly TRBD1 for D (6 bases). CDR3 length: 15 residues. Between the trimmed V and J ends, which lost 4 bases and 0 bases, there was a span of 10 bases. The germline CDR1 and CDR2 sequences are SGHRS and YFSETQ. The CDR3 nucleotides read TGCGCCAGCAGCCTGGACAGTACAACTAATGAAAAACTGTTTTTT. This translates into CASSLDSTTNEKLFF.

This clone was recorded once. The rearrangement links TRBV15 to TRBJ1-6, with TRBD1 matching over 8 bases. With 1 base clipped from V and 4 bases from J, the junction kept 6 bases outside the gene matches. The CDR3 spans 17 residues. From germline, CDR1 is LNHNV and CDR2 YYDKDF (reference sequence). The CDR3 reads CATSRARGQDYNSPLHF. The CDR3 bases are TGTGCCACCAGCAGAGCCCGGGGACAGGATTATAATTCACCCCTCCACTTT.

A remark on this clone: Different DNA sequences within this sample yield the same CDR3. The V call is TRBV28, the J call TRBJ1-2; D not resolved. V shed 2 bases and J shed 5 bases, with 6 bases lying between them. Germline V gene lookup returns CDR1 MDHEN and CDR2 SYDVKM. The length of the CDR3 is 12 residues. The CDR3 DNA reads TGTGCCAGCAGTTTAGGCGGGTATGGCTACACCTTC. Translating gives CASSLGGYGYTF.

This chain uses TRBV7-9 with TRBJ2-7; no clear D. CDR1 and CDR2 (germline): SEHNR, FQNEAQ (reference sequence). V dropped 1 base and J dropped 0 bases, with 7 bases sitting between them. The length of the CDR3 is 14 residues. The CDR3 bases are TGTGCCAGCAGCTTAGTAGAGCTCTCCTACGAGCAGTACTTC. Translated: CASSLVELSYEQYF.

The chain combines TRBV2 with TRBJ2-2, with TRBD1 matching 9 bases. The CDR3 is 17 residues long. The ends lost 6 bases at V and 1 base at J; junction bases unmatched: 9. The germline CDR1 and CDR2 sequences are SNHLY and FYNNEI. The CDR3 region has the DNA TGTGCCAGCAGGACGGGTCCGGGACAGGGGAACACCGGGGAGCTGTTTTTT. This translates into CASRTGPGQGNTGELFF.

The CDR3 spells CASRHGTSGMNTGELFF. In nucleotides, the CDR3 is TGTGCCAGCAGACACGGGACTAGCGGGATGAACACCGGGGAGCTGTTTTTT. The chain has TRBV3-1 (or the pseudogene TRBV3-2) and TRBJ2-2; 13 bases are shared with TRBD2. Losses at the gene ends were 6 bases for V and 1 base for J; bases not matched to a gene: 5. CDR1 and CDR2 from the germline V gene are LGHDT and YNNKEL (reference sequence). The CDR3 runs to 17 residues.

In DNA form, the CDR3 reads TGTGCCAGCAGCCTTAGCGGGAGTCCCCACGAGCAGTACTTC. Translating it yields CASSLSGSPHEQYF. The rearrangement links TRBV3-1 (or the pseudogene TRBV3-2) to TRBJ2-7; 9 bases match TRBD2. The CDR3 length is 14 residues. In germline, CDR1 is LGHDT, CDR2 YNNKEL (reference sequence). The V segment lost 4 bases and the J segment 5 bases; nucleotides outside the gene matches: 6.

V gene TRBV30 combines with J gene TRBJ2-7; D is unclear. Germline loops: CDR1 GTSNPN, CDR2 SVGIG (reference sequence). V was cut by 4 bases and J by 0 bases, with 7 bases left in between. CDR3 size: 12 residues. CDR3 sequence (DNA): TGTGCCTGGATGCGGAGCTCCTACGAGCAGTACTTC. Residues: CAWMRSSYEQYF.

The J gene is TRBJ2-5, the V gene TRBV11-2; 11 bases fit TRBD1. The germline V gene encodes CDR1 SGHAT and CDR2 FQNNGV. V lost 4 bases and J lost 4; bases outside the gene matches: 11. This CDR3 has 17 residues. CDR3 DNA: TGTGCCAGCAGCTCAGGTCGGACAGGGGGCTTACTAGAGACCCAGTACTTC. Translation: CASSSGRTGGLLETQYF.

The chain carries TRBV2 and TRBJ1-6; TRBD1 might be the D (6 bases). V gave up 2 bases and J gave up 10 bases, with 12 bases separating them. CDR1 and CDR2 from the germline V gene are SNHLY and FYNNEI. The CDR3 contains 14 residues. In DNA, the CDR3 is TGTGCCAGCAGTGAAAGTAGGGGGAGCTCACCCCTCCACTTT. It yields the protein CASSESRGSSPLHF.

The V and J genes are TRBV7-8 and TRBJ2-2; 7 bases map to TRBD2. Germline V gene data show CDR1 as SGHVS and CDR2 as FQNEAQ. The CDR3 spans 16 residues. V gave up 2 bases and J gave up 0 bases; unmatched junction bases: 3. The CDR3 region is CASSLRTRTNTGELFF. For the CDR3, the DNA is TGTGCCAGCAGCTTAAGGACTAGGACGAACACCGGGGAGCTGTTTTTT.